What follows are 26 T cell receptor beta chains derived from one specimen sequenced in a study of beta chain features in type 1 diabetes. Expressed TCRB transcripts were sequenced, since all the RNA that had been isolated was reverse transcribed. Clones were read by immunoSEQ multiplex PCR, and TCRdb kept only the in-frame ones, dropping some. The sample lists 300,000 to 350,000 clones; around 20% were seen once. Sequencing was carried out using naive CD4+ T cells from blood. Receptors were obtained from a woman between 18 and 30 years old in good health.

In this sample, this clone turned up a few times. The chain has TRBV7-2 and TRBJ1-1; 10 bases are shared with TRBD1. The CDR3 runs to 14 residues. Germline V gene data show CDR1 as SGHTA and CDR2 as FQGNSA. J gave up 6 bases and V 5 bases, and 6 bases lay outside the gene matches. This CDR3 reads CASSPGTGVAEAFF. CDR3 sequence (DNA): TGTGCCAGCAGCCCCGGGACAGGGGTGGCTGAAGCTTTCTTT. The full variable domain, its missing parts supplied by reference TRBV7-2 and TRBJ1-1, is GAGVSQSPSNKVTEKGKDVELRCDPISGHTALYWYRQSLGQGLEFLIYFQGNSAPDKSGLPSDRFSAERTGGSVSTLTIQRTQQEDSAVYLCASSPGTGVAEAFFGQGTRLTVV.

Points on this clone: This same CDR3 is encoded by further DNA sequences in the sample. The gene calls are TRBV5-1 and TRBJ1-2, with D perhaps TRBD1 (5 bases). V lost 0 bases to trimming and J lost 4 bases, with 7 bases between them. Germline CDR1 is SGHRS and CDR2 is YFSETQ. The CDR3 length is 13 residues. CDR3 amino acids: CASSLDRSYGYTF. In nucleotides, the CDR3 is TGCGCCAGCAGCTTGGACAGGTCCTATGGCTACACCTTC.

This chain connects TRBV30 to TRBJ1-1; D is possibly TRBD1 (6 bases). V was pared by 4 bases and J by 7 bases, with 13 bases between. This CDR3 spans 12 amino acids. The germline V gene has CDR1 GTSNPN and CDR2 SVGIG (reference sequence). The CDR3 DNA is TGTGCCTGGACCAAGGGGGGGATTGAAGCTTTCTTT. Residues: CAWTKGGIEAFF.

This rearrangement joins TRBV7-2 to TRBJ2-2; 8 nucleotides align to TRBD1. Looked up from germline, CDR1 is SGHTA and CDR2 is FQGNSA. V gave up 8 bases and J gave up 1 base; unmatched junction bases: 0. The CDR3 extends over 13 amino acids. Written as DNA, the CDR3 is TGTGCCAGCGGACAGGGGAACACCGGGGAGCTGTTTTTT. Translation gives CASGQGNTGELFF.

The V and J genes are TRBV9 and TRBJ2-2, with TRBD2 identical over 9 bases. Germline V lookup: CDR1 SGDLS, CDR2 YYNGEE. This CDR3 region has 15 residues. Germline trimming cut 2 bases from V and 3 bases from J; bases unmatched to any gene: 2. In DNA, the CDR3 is TGTGCCAGCAGCGTCGGGACTAGCCACACCGGGGAGCTGTTTTTT. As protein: CASSVGTSHTGELFF. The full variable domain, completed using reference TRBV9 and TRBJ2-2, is DSGVTQTPKHLITATGQRVTLRCSPRSGDLSVYWYQQSLDQGLQFLIQYYNGEERAKGNILERFSAQQFPDLHSELNLSSLELGDSALYFCASSVGTSHTGELFFGEGSRLTVL.

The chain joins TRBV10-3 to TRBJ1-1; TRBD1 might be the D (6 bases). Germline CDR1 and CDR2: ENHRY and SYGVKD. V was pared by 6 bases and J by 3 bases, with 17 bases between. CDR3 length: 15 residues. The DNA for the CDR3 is TGTGCCATCAGGGGGGACATCGGGTATGACACTGAAGCTTTCTTT. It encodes CAIRGDIGYDTEAFF.

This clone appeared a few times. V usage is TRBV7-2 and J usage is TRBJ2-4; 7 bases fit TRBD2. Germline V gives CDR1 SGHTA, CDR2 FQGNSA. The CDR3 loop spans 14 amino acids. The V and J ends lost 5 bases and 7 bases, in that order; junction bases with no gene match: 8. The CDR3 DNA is TGTGCCAGCAGCCCCCAGCGGGGCGGGAACATTCAGTACTTC. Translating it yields CASSPQRGGNIQYF.

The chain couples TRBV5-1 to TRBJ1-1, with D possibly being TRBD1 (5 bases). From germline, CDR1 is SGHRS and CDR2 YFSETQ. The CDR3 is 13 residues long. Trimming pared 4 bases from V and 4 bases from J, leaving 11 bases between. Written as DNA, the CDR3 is TGCGCCAGCAGCACCCCAGGGTCCACTGAAGCTTTCTTT. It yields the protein CASSTPGSTEAFF.

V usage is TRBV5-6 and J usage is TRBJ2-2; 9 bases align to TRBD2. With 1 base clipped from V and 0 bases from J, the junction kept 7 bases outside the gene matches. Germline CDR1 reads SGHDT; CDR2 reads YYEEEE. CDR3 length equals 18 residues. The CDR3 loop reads CASSLFGGGASNTGELFF. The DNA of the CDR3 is TGTGCCAGCAGCTTGTTCGGCGGGGGGGCTTCGAACACCGGGGAGCTGTTTTTT.

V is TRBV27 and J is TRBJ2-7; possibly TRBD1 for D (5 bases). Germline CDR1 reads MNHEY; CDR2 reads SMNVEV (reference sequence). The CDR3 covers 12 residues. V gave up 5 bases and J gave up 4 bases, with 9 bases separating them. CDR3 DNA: TGTGCCAGCAGTAACCAGGGTTACGAGCAGTACTTC. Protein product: CASSNQGYEQYF.

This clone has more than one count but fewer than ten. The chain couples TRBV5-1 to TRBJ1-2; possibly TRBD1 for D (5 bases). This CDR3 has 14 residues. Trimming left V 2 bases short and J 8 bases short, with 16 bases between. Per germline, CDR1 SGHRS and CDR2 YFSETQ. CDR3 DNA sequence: TGCGCCAGCAGCTTCACTTGGCAGGGCACCGGCTACACCTTC. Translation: CASSFTWQGTGYTF.

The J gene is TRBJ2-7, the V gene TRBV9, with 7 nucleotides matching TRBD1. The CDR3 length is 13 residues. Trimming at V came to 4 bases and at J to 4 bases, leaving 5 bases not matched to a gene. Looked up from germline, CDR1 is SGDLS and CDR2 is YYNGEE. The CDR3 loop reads CASSPGQLYEQYF. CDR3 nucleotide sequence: TGTGCCAGCAGCCCGGGACAGTTGTACGAGCAGTACTTC.

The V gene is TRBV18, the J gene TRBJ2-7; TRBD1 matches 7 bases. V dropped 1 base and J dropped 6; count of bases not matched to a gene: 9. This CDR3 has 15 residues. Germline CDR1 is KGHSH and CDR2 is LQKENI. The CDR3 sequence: CASSPLARQGTEQYF. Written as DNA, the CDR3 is TGTGCCAGCTCACCACTTGCGAGACAGGGAACCGAGCAGTACTTC.

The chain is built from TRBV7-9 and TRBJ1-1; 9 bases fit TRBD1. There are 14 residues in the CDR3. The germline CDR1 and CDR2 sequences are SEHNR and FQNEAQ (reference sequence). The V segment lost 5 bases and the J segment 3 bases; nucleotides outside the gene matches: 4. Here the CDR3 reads CASSEQGADTEAFF. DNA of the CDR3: TGTGCCAGCAGCGAACAGGGGGCGGACACTGAAGCTTTCTTT.

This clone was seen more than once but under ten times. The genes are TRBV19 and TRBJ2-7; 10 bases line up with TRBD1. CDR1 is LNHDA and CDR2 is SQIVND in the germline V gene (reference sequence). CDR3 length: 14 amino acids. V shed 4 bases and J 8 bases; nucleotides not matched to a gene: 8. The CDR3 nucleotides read TGTGCCAGTAGTACCGGACAGGGGGGTTCCAAGCAGTACTTC. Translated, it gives CASSTGQGGSKQYF.

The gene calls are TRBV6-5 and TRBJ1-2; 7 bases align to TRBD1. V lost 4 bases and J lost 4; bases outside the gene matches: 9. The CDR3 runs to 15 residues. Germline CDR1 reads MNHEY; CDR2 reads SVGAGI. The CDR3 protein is CASSSSRQGPYGYTF. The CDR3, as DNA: TGTGCCAGCAGTTCCTCAAGACAGGGCCCCTATGGCTACACCTTC.

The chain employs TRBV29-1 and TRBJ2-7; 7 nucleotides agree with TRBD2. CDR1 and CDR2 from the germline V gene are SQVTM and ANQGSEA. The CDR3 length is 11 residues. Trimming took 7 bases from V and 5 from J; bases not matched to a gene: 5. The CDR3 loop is CSGGGSHEQYF. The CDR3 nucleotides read TGCAGCGGGGGGGGGTCACACGAGCAGTACTTC.

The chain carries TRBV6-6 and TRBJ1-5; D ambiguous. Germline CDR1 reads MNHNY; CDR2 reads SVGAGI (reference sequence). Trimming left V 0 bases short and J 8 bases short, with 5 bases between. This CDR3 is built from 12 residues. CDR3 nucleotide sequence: TGTGCCAGCAGTTACTCTGCTAAGCCCCAGCATTTT. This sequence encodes CASSYSAKPQHF.

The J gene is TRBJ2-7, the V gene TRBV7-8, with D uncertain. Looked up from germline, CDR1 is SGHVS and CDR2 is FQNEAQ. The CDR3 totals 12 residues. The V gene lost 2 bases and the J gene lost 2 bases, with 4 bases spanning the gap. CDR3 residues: CASSLTTYEQYF. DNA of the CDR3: TGTGCCAGCAGCTTAACTACCTACGAGCAGTACTTC.

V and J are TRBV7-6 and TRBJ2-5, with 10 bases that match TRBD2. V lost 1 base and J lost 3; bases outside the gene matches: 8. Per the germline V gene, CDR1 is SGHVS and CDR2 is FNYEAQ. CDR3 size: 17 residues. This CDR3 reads CASSLESSSGGKETQYF. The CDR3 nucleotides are TGTGCCAGCAGCTTAGAATCCTCTAGCGGGGGTAAAGAGACCCAGTACTTC.

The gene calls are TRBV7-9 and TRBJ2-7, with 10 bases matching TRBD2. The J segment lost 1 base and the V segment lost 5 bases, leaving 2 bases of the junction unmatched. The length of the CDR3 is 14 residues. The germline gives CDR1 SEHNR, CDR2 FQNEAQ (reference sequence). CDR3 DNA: TGTGCCAGCAGCCCTAGCGGGAGTTCCTACGAGCAGTACTTC. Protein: CASSPSGSSYEQYF.

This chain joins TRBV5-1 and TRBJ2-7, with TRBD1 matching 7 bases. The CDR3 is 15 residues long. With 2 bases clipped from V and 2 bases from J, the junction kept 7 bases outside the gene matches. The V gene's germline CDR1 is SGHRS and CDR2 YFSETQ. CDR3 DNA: TGCGCCAGCAGCTTCGAAAAACAGGGGACCTACGAGCAGTACTTC. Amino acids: CASSFEKQGTYEQYF.

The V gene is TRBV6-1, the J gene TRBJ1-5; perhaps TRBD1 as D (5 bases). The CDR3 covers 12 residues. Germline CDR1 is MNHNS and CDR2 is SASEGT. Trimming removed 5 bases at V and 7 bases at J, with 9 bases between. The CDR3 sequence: CASSTQGQPQHF. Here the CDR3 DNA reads TGTGCCAGCAGTACTCAGGGACAGCCCCAGCATTTT.

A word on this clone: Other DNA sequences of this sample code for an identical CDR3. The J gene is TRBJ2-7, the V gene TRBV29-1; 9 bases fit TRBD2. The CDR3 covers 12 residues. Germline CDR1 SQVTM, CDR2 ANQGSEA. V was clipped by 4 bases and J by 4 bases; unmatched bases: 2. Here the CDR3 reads CSVGSGSYEQYF. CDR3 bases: TGCAGCGTTGGTAGCGGGAGTTACGAGCAGTACTTC.

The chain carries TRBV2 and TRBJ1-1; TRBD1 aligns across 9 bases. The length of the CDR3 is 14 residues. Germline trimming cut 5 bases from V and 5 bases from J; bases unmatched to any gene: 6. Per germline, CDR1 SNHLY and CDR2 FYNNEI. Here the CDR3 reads CASSRDRGNTEAFF. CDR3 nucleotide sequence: TGTGCCAGCAGTCGTGACAGGGGGAATACTGAAGCTTTCTTT.

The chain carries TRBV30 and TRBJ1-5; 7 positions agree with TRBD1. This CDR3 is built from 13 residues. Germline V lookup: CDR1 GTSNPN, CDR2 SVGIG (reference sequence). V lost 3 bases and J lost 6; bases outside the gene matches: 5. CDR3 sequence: CAWRGQAGQPQHF. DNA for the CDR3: TGTGCCTGGAGAGGACAGGCAGGTCAGCCCCAGCATTTT.